The rows below give T cell receptor beta chains drawn from one sample of a study of blood T cells in healthy people across ages. TCRdb independently ran MiXCR on the 5' RACE reads; one entry per CDR3 protein. The profile shows 500,000 to 650,000 distinct CDR3 sequences, roughly a quarter of them singletons. The same data also contributed to another study, on T cells of mothers and their children.

The sample taken for sequencing was blood. The receptor source for this set is a boy under 10 years old in good health. The CDR3 runs from the conserved cysteine through the conserved F or W. A D gene is named only where the DNA matches it firmly. Some rows mark clone size as missing; the rest say once, few, many or name a class of expanded clone.

few	14	TRBD1	TRBV5-5	TRBJ1-4	CASCRDRVREKLFF	TGTGCCAGCTGCCGGGACAGGGTGCGGGAAAAACTGTTTTTT
NA	15	TRBD2	TRBV12-3/TRBV12-4	TRBJ2-5	CASSLSGSFQETQYF	TGTGCCAGCAGTTTAAGCGGGAGTTTCCAAGAGACCCAGTACTTC
NA	15	NA	TRBV7-8	TRBJ2-7	CASSPRRLNPYEQYF	TGTGCCAGCAGCCCTAGGAGACTGAACCCCTACGAGCAGTACTTC
NA	15	TRBD1	TRBV18	TRBJ1-2	CASSPSEDRVYGYTF	TGTGCCAGCTCACCATCCGAGGACAGGGTCTATGGCTACACCTTC
NA	15	NA	TRBV24-1	TRBJ2-2	CATSNWRGRTGELFF	TGTGCCACCAGTAACTGGAGGGGACGGACCGGGGAGCTGTTTTTT
NA	13	TRBD1	TRBV3-1	TRBJ2-1	CASSRDRGHEQFF	TGTGCCAGCAGCCGGGACAGGGGTCATGAGCAGTTCTTC
NA	16	NA	TRBV7-6	TRBJ1-2	CASSRLGARDGSGYTF	TGTGCCAGCAGTCGCCTGGGGGCCAGGGATGGATCTGGCTACACCTTC
NA	16	NA	TRBV5-5	TRBJ1-2	CASSPETSGGVGGYTF	TGTGCCAGCAGCCCCGAGACGTCGGGGGGAGTGGGTGGCTACACCTTC
few	13	TRBD1	TRBV7-9	TRBJ1-2	CASSSAGQGAYTF	TGTGCCAGCAGCTCCGCGGGACAGGGGGCCTACACCTTC
NA	14	NA	TRBV5-1	TRBJ2-7	CASSLSPPEYEQYF	TGCGCCAGCAGCTTAAGTCCTCCGGAGTACGAGCAGTACTTC
NA	17	TRBD2	TRBV7-2	TRBJ2-3	CASSLSPPGGPTDTQYF	TGTGCCAGCAGCTTAAGCCCTCCGGGGGGGCCGACAGATACGCAGTATTTT
few	13	TRBD2	TRBV6-5	TRBJ2-1	CASSSGLANEQFF	TGTGCCAGCAGCTCTGGACTAGCGAATGAGCAGTTCTTC
few	14	NA	TRBV5-1	TRBJ2-7	CASSLDSGTYEQYF	TGCGCCAGCAGCTTGGACAGCGGTACCTACGAGCAGTACTTC
NA	14	TRBD2	TRBV20-1	TRBJ2-1	CSGPWSGGPGEQFF	TGCAGTGGCCCATGGTCGGGAGGGCCGGGTGAGCAGTTCTTC
NA	17	TRBD2	TRBV7-9	TRBJ2-5	CASSVHFRGRARETQYF	TGTGCCAGCAGCGTTCATTTCCGCGGGAGGGCCAGGGAGACCCAGTACTTC
NA	17	TRBD1	TRBV6-5	TRBJ1-4	CASSYLGGGLTNEKLFF	TGTGCCAGCAGTTACCTTGGAGGGGGCCTCACTAATGAAAAACTGTTTTTT
NA	16	NA	TRBV18	TRBJ2-5	CASSPTVRKAQETQYF	TGTGCCAGCTCCCCGACCGTTCGTAAGGCACAAGAGACCCAGTACTTC
many	15	TRBD1	TRBV5-5	TRBJ2-7	CASSLATGGTWEQYF	TGTGCCAGCAGCTTGGCGACAGGGGGCACTTGGGAGCAGTACTTC
few	14	NA	TRBV3-1	TRBJ2-5	CASSQGTGAETQYF	TGTGCCAGCAGCCAAGGAACCGGGGCAGAGACCCAGTACTTC
NA	14	NA	TRBV6-5	TRBJ2-7	CASSQLGRGYEQYF	TGTGCCAGCAGCCAACTAGGGCGTGGCTACGAGCAGTACTTC
few	19	TRBD2	TRBV7-8	TRBJ2-2	CASSLRDGLAGTNTGELFF	TGTGCCAGCAGCCTGCGGGATGGACTAGCGGGAACGAACACCGGGGAGCTGTTTTTT
NA	16	TRBD1	TRBV20-1	TRBJ2-7	CSASGYRDRSSYEQYF	TGCAGTGCTAGCGGATACCGGGACAGGAGCTCCTACGAGCAGTACTTC
few	13	NA	TRBV20-1	TRBJ2-5	CSAKGGSQETQYF	TGCAGTGCTAAGGGCGGAAGTCAAGAGACCCAGTACTTC
NA	14	TRBD1	TRBV12-3/TRBV12-4	TRBJ2-7	CASSFTGGIYEQYF	TGTGCCAGCAGTTTTACAGGGGGTATCTACGAGCAGTACTTC
NA	17	NA	TRBV14	TRBJ1-4	CASSLARGRGTNEKLFF	TGTGCCAGCAGCCTCGCCCGGGGGCGCGGAACTAATGAAAAACTGTTTTTT
NA	15	TRBD2	TRBV5-8	TRBJ2-7	CASSLDAGVIGEQYF	TGTGCCAGCAGCTTGGATGCGGGAGTTATAGGCGAGCAGTACTTC
NA	14	NA	TRBV7-9	TRBJ1-2	CASSFMAGARGYTF	TGTGCCAGCAGCTTTATGGCGGGGGCCAGGGGCTACACCTTC
few	15	NA	TRBV4-3	TRBJ2-1	CASSHLTSSYNEQFF	TGCGCCAGCAGCCATCTGACTTCCTCCTACAATGAGCAGTTCTTC
NA	13	NA	TRBV6-2/TRBV6-3	TRBJ1-5	CASSYETDQPQHF	TGTGCCAGCAGTTACGAGACCGATCAGCCCCAGCATTTT
NA	17	TRBD1	TRBV5-5	TRBJ2-1	CASTQHPQGGTYNEQFF	TGTGCCAGCACCCAACATCCACAGGGGGGCACCTACAATGAGCAGTTCTTC
NA	16	TRBD1	TRBV11-1	TRBJ2-7	CASSSTHGTGGYEQYF	TGTGCCAGCAGCTCGACACACGGGACAGGGGGCTACGAGCAGTACTTC
few	15	NA	TRBV7-9	TRBJ1-1	CASSLAWDGDTEAFF	TGTGCCAGCAGCTTAGCGTGGGACGGGGACACTGAAGCTTTCTTT
once	14	NA	TRBV20-1	TRBJ1-1	CSARIGGPSTEAFF	TGCAGTGCCCGGATTGGGGGGCCGTCCACTGAAGCTTTCTTT
NA	13	NA	TRBV10-1	TRBJ2-7	CASSESGRYEQYF	TGCGCCAGCAGTGAGTCGGGTCGCTACGAGCAGTACTTC
NA	14	NA	TRBV27	TRBJ1-1	CASSLWGAHTEAFF	TGTGCCAGCAGTTTATGGGGGGCTCACACTGAAGCTTTCTTT
NA	13	TRBD2	TRBV29-1	TRBJ2-2	CSVVRGAGGELFF	TGCAGCGTTGTGCGGGGGGCCGGCGGGGAGCTGTTTTTT
few	15	TRBD1	TRBV10-3	TRBJ1-4	CATGQGASTNEKLFF	TGTGCCACCGGACAGGGGGCTTCAACTAATGAAAAACTGTTTTTT
few	15	NA	TRBV28	TRBJ2-2	CASRNDRRNTGELFF	TGTGCCAGCAGGAACGACAGGAGAAACACCGGGGAGCTGTTTTTT
few	17	NA	TRBV5-1	TRBJ1-4	CASSPRSGDGPNEKLFF	TGCGCCAGCAGCCCGCGGTCGGGAGACGGCCCAAATGAAAAACTGTTTTTT
many	13	NA	TRBV4-3	TRBJ2-5	CASSQEPGQTQYF	TGCGCCAGCAGCCAAGAGCCCGGTCAGACCCAGTACTTC
NA	13	NA	TRBV10-3	TRBJ1-1	CAISGGWNTEAFF	TGTGCCATCAGCGGTGGGTGGAACACTGAAGCTTTCTTT
few	15	NA	TRBV5-4	TRBJ1-2	CASSSTRGENYGYTF	TGTGCCAGCAGCTCAACCCGTGGGGAGAACTATGGCTACACCTTC
NA	15	NA	TRBV3-1	TRBJ2-5	CASSQVRQQGLTQYF	TGTGCCAGCAGCCAAGTTAGACAGCAGGGATTGACCCAGTACTTC
NA	15	NA	TRBV6-1	TRBJ2-3	CASTDEGRWRDTQYF	TGTGCCAGCACGGATGAGGGCAGGTGGAGAGATACGCAGTATTTT
many	16	NA	TRBV5-5	TRBJ2-6	CASSPEGLSGANVLTF	TGTGCCAGCAGCCCCGAAGGCCTATCTGGGGCCAACGTCCTGACTTTC
NA	15	TRBD1	TRBV9	TRBJ2-3	CASSWTGGISDTQYF	TGTGCCAGCAGTTGGACAGGGGGAATTTCAGATACGCAGTATTTT
few	17	TRBD1	TRBV10-3	TRBJ1-1	CAISDRQGPALNTEAFF	TGTGCCATCAGTGACAGACAGGGGCCGGCATTGAACACTGAAGCTTTCTTT
few	13	NA	TRBV20-1	TRBJ2-5	CSARGQGVQTQYF	TGCAGTGCTAGGGGCCAGGGCGTACAGACCCAGTACTTC
few	16	TRBD1	TRBV6-6	TRBJ2-3	CASSSPGTVGTDTQYF	TGTGCCAGCAGTTCCCCAGGGACAGTTGGGACAGATACGCAGTATTTT
NA	15	NA	TRBV7-2	TRBJ2-7	CASSLAARGLYEQYF	TGTGCCAGCAGCTTAGCGGCCCGGGGCCTTTACGAGCAGTACTTC